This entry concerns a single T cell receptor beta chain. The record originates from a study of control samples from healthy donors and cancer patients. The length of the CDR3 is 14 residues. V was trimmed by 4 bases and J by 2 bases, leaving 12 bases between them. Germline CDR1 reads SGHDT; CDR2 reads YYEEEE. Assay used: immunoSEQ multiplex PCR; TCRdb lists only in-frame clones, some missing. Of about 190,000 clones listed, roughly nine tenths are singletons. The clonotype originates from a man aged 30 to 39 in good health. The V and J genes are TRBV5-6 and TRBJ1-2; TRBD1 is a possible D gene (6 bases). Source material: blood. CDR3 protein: CASSPQGQNYGYTF. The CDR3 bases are TGTGCCAGCAGCCCACAGGGTCAAAACTATGGCTACACCTTC.